Given below is one T cell receptor beta chain in context. Germline CDR1 is MNHEY and CDR2 is SVGAGI. The CDR3 is 14 residues long. The ends lost 6 bases at V and 3 bases at J; junction bases unmatched: 5. The data were obtained in a study of beta chain features in type 1 diabetes. Study overall: Age, gender and cell yields were similar between patients and healthy donors.

The whole isolated RNA underwent reverse transcription, so sequencing captured expressed TCRB transcripts. Clones were sequenced by immunoSEQ multiplex PCR, and TCRdb holds only the in-frame ones, with some missing. The data hold roughly 230,000 clones, with 9% to 10% observed a single time. The genes are TRBV6-5 and TRBJ2-7; TRBD2 matches 10 bases. This clonotype originated in a woman younger than 35 in good health. Source material: naive CD4+ T cells from blood. The CDR3 DNA follows: TGTGCCAGCAGATTAGCGGGGGGCCGCTACGAGCAGTACTTC. Residues: CASRLAGGRYEQYF.